A single sample gave rise to the 13 T cell receptor beta chains below, sequenced in a study of blood T cell repertoires in COVID-19. The repertoire was sequenced with immunoSEQ multiplex PCR; TCRdb's copy has only in-frame clones and lacks some. The sample contains about 15,000 clones, around 91% of which appear only once. The specimen sequenced was peripheral blood. These receptors originate from a human donor in a cohort sampled during active COVID-19.

This clone is a singleton in its sample. This chain links TRBV27 with TRBJ2-1; TRBD1 matches at 11 bases. The junction had 18 bases not matched to a gene; V was cut back by 10 bases and J by 7 bases. The CDR3 has 17 amino acids. Germline V gives CDR1 MNHEY, CDR2 SMNVEV (reference sequence). The CDR3 here is CATSPFHRDRGRNEQFF. DNA of the CDR3: TGTGCCACCTCTCCGTTCCACCGGGACAGGGGGAGGAATGAGCAGTTCTTC.

The rearrangement joins TRBV25-1 to TRBJ1-3; tentatively, D is TRBD1 (5 bases). The V gene's germline CDR1 is MGHDK and CDR2 SYGVNS. Trimming stripped 6 bases from V and 8 bases from J, with 11 bases between. The CDR3 sequence is 12 residues long. CDR3 protein: CASSPGQHTIYF. In DNA, the CDR3 is TGTGCCAGCAGCCCAGGACAACACACCATATATTTT.

The chain uses TRBV3-1 (or the pseudogene TRBV3-2) and TRBJ2-3, with D possibly matching TRBD1 (7 bases). The CDR3 sequence is 14 residues long. Trimming cost V 3 bases and J 6 bases, with 13 bases left between them. Germline CDR1 LGHDT, CDR2 YNNKEL (reference sequence). CDR3 nucleotides: TGTGCCAGCAGCCAGGAGGGGGCGCGGGATACGCAGTATTTT. Protein: CASSQEGARDTQYF.

The V call is TRBV18, the J call TRBJ1-1, with D possibly being TRBD1 (6 bases). The V gene's germline CDR1 is KGHSH and CDR2 LQKENI. Trimming pared 2 bases from V and 0 bases from J, leaving 13 bases between. The CDR3 runs to 16 residues. The CDR3 loop is CASSPMGGAMNTEAFF. The CDR3 DNA reads as TGTGCCAGCTCACCAATGGGGGGGGCCATGAACACTGAAGCTTTCTTT.

The V gene is TRBV6-5, the J gene TRBJ2-7; D is undetermined. CDR1 and CDR2 (germline): MNHEY, SVGAGI. Trimming shortened V by 7 bases and J by 1 base, and 14 bases separated the two germline ends. The CDR3 has 14 amino acids. For the CDR3, the DNA is TGTGCCAGCAACTACGGTTCTGAGTCCTACGAGCAGTACTTC. Translating gives CASNYGSESYEQYF.

CDR3 nucleotides: TGTGCCAGCAGCGTCCGGGCCCCGGGGACCGGGGAGCTGTTTTTT. The encoded protein is CASSVRAPGTGELFF. The rearrangement links TRBV14 to TRBJ2-2; a possible D gene is TRBD2 (5 bases). Germline loops: CDR1 SGHDN, CDR2 FVKESK. V was pared by 5 bases and J by 5 bases, with 15 bases between. This CDR3 is 15 amino acids long.

The chain carries TRBV3-1 (or the pseudogene TRBV3-2) and TRBJ1-6, with a possible D match to TRBD1 (5 bases). V shed 4 bases and J shed 6 bases, with 16 bases lying between them. Looked up from germline, CDR1 is LGHDT and CDR2 is YNNKEL (reference sequence). The CDR3 is 16 amino acids. CDR3: CASSLFGGALNSPLHF. DNA of the CDR3: TGTGCCAGCAGCCTATTTGGAGGGGCGCTTAATTCACCCCTCCACTTT.

The chain is built from TRBV5-1 and TRBJ2-3; possible D gene TRBD2, 6 bases. Trimming took 4 bases from V and 3 from J, leaving 12 bases between them. Germline-derived CDR1 and CDR2 are SGHRS and YFSETQ. The CDR3 spans 14 residues. The CDR3 region is CASSPGLITDTQYF. CDR3 coding DNA: TGCGCCAGCAGCCCGGGACTCATTACAGATACGCAGTATTTT.

This clone showed up just a few times. V is TRBV11-2 and J is TRBJ2-3, with unresolved D. The CDR3 runs to 16 residues. The V gene lost 2 bases and the J gene lost 6 bases, with 18 bases spanning the gap. The germline CDR1 and CDR2 sequences are SGHAT and FQNNGV. Here the CDR3 DNA reads TGTGCCAGCAGCTTACGCCCCCCCATCCACCGGGATACGCAGTATTTT. Translation gives CASSLRPPIHRDTQYF.

In this sample, this clone turned up once. The chain has TRBV30 and TRBJ2-5; 7 bases are a match to TRBD1. V dropped 4 bases and J dropped 2; count of bases not matched to a gene: 4. Germline CDR1 reads GTSNPN; CDR2 reads SVGIG (reference sequence). The CDR3 spans 13 residues. The CDR3 sequence is CAWTGGVQETQYF. The CDR3 DNA sequence: TGTGCCTGGACAGGGGGAGTTCAAGAGACCCAGTACTTC.

The chain uses TRBV21-1 and TRBJ1-1; no check of the table's D call, TRBD1, against the DNA was made. TRBV21-1 constitutes a pseudogene. This CDR3 has 17 residues. The chain's CDR3 is CASSTSGTEIPFTEAFF. The CDR3 nucleotides read TGTGCCAGCAGCACCTCCGGGACAGAAATTCCATTCACTGAAGCTTTCTTT.

The chain recombines TRBV4-3 with TRBJ1-3; no clear D. The CDR3 is made up of 16 amino acids. Germline CDR1 is LGHNA and CDR2 is YSLEER. Trimming shortened V by 4 bases and J by 1 base, and 14 bases separated the two germline ends. The CDR3 sequence: CASSPKKAPSGNTIYF. CDR3 in DNA: TGCGCCAGCAGCCCAAAAAAAGCCCCGTCTGGAAACACCATATATTTT.

This chain links TRBV24-1 with TRBJ1-2, with unresolved D. The ends were cut back, 4 bases at V and 1 base at J, with 9 bases in the middle. CDR1 and CDR2 from the germline V gene are KGHDR and SFDVKD. CDR3 length: 14 residues. CDR3 region: CATSDPTVNYGYTF. The CDR3 nucleotides are TGTGCCACCAGTGACCCAACAGTTAACTATGGCTACACCTTC.